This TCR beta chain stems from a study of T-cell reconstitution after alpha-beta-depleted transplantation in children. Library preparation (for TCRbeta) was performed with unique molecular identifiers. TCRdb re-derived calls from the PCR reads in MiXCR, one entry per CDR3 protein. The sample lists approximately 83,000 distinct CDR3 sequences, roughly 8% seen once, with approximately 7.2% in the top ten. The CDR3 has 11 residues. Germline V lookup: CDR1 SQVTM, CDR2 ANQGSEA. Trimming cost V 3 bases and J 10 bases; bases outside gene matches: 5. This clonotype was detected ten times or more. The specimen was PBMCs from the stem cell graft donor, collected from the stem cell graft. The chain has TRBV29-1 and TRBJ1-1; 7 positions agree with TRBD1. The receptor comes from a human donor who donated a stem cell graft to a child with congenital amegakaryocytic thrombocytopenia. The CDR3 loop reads CSVDSRDRAFF. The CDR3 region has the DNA TGCAGCGTTGATTCCAGGGACAGAGCTTTCTTT.